A selection of T cell receptor beta chains follows, all from one sample in a study of cytomegalovirus exposure and HLA in healthy donors. The method was immunoSEQ multiplex PCR; TCRdb's version includes in-frame clones alone and lacks a portion of them. This repertoire shows around 180,000 clones, 77% found once; its top ten account for 1.4%. The sequenced material came from PBMCs. The receptors here all came from a woman in her 30s in good health and CMV-seropositive. Both conserved end residues are part of each CDR3. Fields, in order: V gene, clone size, D gene, J gene, CDR3 protein, CDR3 DNA. A D gene is named only where the DNA matches it firmly. Expanded clones are given a class, and other clones once, few, many or no size at all.

TRBV29-1	once	NA	TRBJ2-7	CSVAGQGKGFYEQYF	TGCAGCGTTGCAGGGCAGGGAAAAGGGTTCTACGAGCAGTACTTC
TRBV19	NA	TRBD1	TRBJ1-5	CASSKTNRGSQHF	TGTGCCAGTAGTAAAACTAACAGGGGATCTCAGCATTTT
TRBV4-3	NA	TRBD1	TRBJ2-2	CASSQSGGADTGELFF	TGCGCCAGCAGCCAATCAGGGGGCGCAGACACCGGGGAGCTGTTTTTT
TRBV7-9	NA	TRBD1	TRBJ2-7	CASRQGQGSYEQYF	TGTGCCAGCAGGCAGGGACAGGGTAGCTACGAGCAGTACTTC
TRBV2	few	NA	TRBJ1-1	CASSVQHDTEAFF	TGTGCCAGCAGTGTACAGCACGACACTGAAGCTTTCTTT
TRBV18	NA	NA	TRBJ2-2	CASSPIREGELFF	TGTGCCAGCTCACCGATCAGGGAAGGGGAGCTGTTTTTT
TRBV30	NA	NA	TRBJ1-2	CAWSPVARSHYGYTF	TGTGCCTGGAGCCCCGTCGCCCGGTCCCACTATGGCTACACCTTC
TRBV5-6	NA	TRBD1	TRBJ2-7	CASSLVWDSYEQYF	TGTGCCAGCAGCTTGGTTTGGGACAGCTACGAGCAGTACTTC
TRBV7-2	NA	NA	TRBJ2-7	CASSFSWDEQYF	TGTGCCAGCAGCTTTAGCTGGGACGAGCAGTACTTC
TRBV5-1	NA	NA	TRBJ2-4	CASSGSGQKNIQYF	TGCGCCAGCAGCGGCTCGGGACAAAAAAACATTCAGTACTTC
TRBV11-2	NA	TRBD2	TRBJ2-5	CASSFFRTSGETQYF	TGTGCCAGCAGCTTCTTTCGGACTAGTGGAGAGACCCAGTACTTC
TRBV27	NA	NA	TRBJ1-5	CASRADRGSNQPQHF	TGTGCCAGCAGGGCCGACCGGGGTAGCAATCAGCCCCAGCATTTT
TRBV28	NA	NA	TRBJ1-5	CASSLEVSNQPQHF	TGTGCCAGCAGTCTAGAGGTCAGCAATCAGCCCCAGCATTTT
TRBV28	NA	NA	TRBJ2-3	CASSFPSTDTQYF	TGTGCCAGCAGTTTCCCTAGCACAGATACGCAGTATTTT
TRBV5-4	NA	NA	TRBJ1-2	CASSYSGSPGYTF	TGTGCCAGCAGCTATTCAGGTTCGCCTGGCTACACCTTC
TRBV7-9	NA	NA	TRBJ1-3	CASSPTKTGPAGSTIYF	TGTGCCAGCAGTCCCACCAAGACAGGTCCCGCGGGTAGCACCATATATTTT
TRBV27	NA	TRBD2	TRBJ2-3	CASRAGGTDTQYF	TGTGCCAGCCGGGCGGGAGGGACAGATACGCAGTATTTT
TRBV2	few	NA	TRBJ2-2	CASSEQGQNTGELFF	TGTGCCAGCAGTGAACAGGGCCAGAACACCGGGGAGCTGTTTTTT
TRBV6-1	NA	NA	TRBJ2-7	CASSEGAGSDEQYF	TGTGCCAGCAGTGAAGGCGCAGGGTCGGACGAGCAGTACTTC
TRBV6-4	NA	TRBD1	TRBJ2-5	CAIPERATGKETQYF	TGTGCCATCCCCGAACGCGCGACAGGGAAAGAGACCCAGTACTTC